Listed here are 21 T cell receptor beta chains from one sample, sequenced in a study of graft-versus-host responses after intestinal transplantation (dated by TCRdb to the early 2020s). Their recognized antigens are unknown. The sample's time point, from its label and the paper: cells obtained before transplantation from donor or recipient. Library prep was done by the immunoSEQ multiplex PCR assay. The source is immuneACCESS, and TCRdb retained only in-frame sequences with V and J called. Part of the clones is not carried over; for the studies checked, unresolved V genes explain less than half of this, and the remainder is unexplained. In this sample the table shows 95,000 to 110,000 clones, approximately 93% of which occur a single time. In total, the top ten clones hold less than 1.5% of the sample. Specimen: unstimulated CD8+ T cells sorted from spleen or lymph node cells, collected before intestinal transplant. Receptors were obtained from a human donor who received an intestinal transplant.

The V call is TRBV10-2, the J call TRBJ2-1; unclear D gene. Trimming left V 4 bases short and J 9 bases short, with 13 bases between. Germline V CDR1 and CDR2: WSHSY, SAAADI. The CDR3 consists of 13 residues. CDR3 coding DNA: TGCGCCAGCAGTGTTTCTAGGTTGGGTGAGCAGTTCTTC. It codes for CASSVSRLGEQFF.

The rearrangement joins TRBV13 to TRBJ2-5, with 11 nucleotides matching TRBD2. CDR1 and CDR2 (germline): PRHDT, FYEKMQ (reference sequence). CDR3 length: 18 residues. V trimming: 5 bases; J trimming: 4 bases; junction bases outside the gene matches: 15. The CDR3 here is CASSPRQASGGYSETQYF. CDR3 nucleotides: TGTGCCAGCAGCCCCAGACAGGCTAGCGGGGGGTACTCAGAGACCCAGTACTTC. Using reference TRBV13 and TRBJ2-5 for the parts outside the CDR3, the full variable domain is AAGVIQSPRHLIKEKRETATLKCYPIPRHDTVYWYQQGPGQDPQFLISFYEKMQSDKGSIPDRFSAQQFSDYHSELNMSSLELGDSALYFCASSPRQASGGYSETQYFGPGTRLLVL.

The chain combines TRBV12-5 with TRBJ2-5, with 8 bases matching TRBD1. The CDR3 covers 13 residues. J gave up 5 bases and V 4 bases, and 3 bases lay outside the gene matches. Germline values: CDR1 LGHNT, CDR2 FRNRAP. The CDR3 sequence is CASGSGGEETQYF. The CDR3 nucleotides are TGTGCTAGTGGTTCAGGGGGCGAGGAGACCCAGTACTTC.

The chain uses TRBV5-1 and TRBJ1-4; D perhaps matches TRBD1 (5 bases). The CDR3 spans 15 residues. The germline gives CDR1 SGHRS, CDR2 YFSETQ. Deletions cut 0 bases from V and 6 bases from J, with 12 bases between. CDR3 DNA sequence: TGCGCCAGCAGCTTGGCCCAGACAGCCGATGAAAAACTGTTTTTT. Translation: CASSLAQTADEKLFF.

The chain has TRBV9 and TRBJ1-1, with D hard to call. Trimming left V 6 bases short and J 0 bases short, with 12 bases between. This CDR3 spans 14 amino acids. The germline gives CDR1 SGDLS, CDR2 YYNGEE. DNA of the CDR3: TGTGCCAGCACTCGCGGGAATTTGAACACTGAAGCTTTCTTT. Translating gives CASTRGNLNTEAFF. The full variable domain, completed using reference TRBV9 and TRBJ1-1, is DSGVTQTPKHLITATGQRVTLRCSPRSGDLSVYWYQQSLDQGLQFLIQYYNGEERAKGNILERFSAQQFPDLHSELNLSSLELGDSALYFCASTRGNLNTEAFFGQGTRLTVV.

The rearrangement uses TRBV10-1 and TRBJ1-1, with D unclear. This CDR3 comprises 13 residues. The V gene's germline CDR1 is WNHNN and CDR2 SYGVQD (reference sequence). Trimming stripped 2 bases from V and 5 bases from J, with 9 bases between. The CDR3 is CASSEGGLTEAFF. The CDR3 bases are TGCGCCAGCAGTGAGGGAGGCTTGACTGAAGCTTTCTTT.

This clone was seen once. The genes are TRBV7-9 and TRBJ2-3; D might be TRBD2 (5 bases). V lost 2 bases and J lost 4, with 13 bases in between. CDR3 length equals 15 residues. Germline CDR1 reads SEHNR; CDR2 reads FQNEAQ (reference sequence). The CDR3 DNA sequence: TGTGCCAGCAGCTTACAGGACTCGGTGGCAGATACGCAGTATTTT. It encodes CASSLQDSVADTQYF.

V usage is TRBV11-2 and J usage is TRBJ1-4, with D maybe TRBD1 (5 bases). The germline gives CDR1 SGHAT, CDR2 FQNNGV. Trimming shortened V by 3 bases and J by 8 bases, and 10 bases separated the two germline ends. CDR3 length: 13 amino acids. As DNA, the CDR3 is TGTGCCAGCAGCTTCCTAGGGGTCGAAAAACTGTTTTTT. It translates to CASSFLGVEKLFF. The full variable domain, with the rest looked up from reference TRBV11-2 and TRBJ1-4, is EAGVAQSPRYKIIEKRQSVAFWCNPISGHATLYWYQQILGQGPKLLIQFQNNGVVDDSQLPKDRFSAERLKGVDSTLKIQPAKLEDSAVYLCASSFLGVEKLFFGSGTQLSVL.

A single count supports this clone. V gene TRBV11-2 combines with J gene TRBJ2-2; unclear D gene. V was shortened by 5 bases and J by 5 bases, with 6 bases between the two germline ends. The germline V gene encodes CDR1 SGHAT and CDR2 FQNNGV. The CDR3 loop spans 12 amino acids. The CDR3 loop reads CASSRRTGELFF. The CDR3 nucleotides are TGTGCCAGCAGCCGTAGGACCGGGGAGCTGTTTTTT. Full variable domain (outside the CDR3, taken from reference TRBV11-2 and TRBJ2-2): EAGVAQSPRYKIIEKRQSVAFWCNPISGHATLYWYQQILGQGPKLLIQFQNNGVVDDSQLPKDRFSAERLKGVDSTLKIQPAKLEDSAVYLCASSRRTGELFFGEGSRLTVL.

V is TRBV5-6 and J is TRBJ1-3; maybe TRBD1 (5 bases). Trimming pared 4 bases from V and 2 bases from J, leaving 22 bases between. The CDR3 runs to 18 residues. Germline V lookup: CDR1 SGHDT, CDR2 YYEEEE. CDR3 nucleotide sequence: TGTGCCAGCAGCCGCACGGGTCTCGGGGCCTTAACTGGAAACACCATATATTTT. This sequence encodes CASSRTGLGALTGNTIYF. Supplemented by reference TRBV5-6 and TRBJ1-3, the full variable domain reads DAGVTQSPTHLIKTRGQQVTLRCSPKSGHDTVSWYQQALGQGPQFIFQYYEEEERQRGNFPDRFSGHQFPNYSSELNVNALLLGDSALYLCASSRTGLGALTGNTIYFGEGSWLTVV.

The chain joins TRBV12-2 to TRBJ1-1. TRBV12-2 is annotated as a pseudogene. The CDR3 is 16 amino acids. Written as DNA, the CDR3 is TGTGCAAGTCGCTTCCCGGGCACACCCATGAACACTGAAGCTTTCTTT. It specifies CASRFPGTPMNTEAFF.

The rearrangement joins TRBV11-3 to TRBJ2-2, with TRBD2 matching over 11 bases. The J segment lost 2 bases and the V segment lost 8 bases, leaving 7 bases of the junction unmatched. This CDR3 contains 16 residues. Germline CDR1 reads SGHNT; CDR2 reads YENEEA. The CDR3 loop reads CASSVSGGANTGELFF. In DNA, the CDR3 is TGTGCCAGCTCGGTTAGCGGGGGGGCCAACACCGGGGAGCTGTTTTTT. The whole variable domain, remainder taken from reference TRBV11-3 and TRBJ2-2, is EAGVVQSPRYKIIEKKQPVAFWCNPISGHNTLYWYLQNLGQGPELLIRYENEEAVDDSQLPKDRFSAERLKGVDSTLKIQPAELGDSAVYLCASSVSGGANTGELFFGEGSRLTVL.

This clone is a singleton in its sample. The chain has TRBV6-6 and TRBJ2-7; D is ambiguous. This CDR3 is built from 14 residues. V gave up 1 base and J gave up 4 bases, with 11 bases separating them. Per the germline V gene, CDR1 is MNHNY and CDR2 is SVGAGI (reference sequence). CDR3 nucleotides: TGTGCCAGCAGTTACTTCCCCGAAGGGTACGAGCAGTACTTC. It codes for CASSYFPEGYEQYF.

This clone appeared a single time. CDR3 in amino acids: CASSESVTYNEQFF. The CDR3 nucleotides are TGCGCCAGCAGTGAAAGCGTTACCTACAATGAGCAGTTCTTC. The J gene is TRBJ2-1, the V gene TRBV10-2; unclear D gene. V lost 3 bases, J lost 2 bases, and 8 bases lay in between. This CDR3 comprises 14 residues. Germline V CDR1 and CDR2: WSHSY, SAAADI.

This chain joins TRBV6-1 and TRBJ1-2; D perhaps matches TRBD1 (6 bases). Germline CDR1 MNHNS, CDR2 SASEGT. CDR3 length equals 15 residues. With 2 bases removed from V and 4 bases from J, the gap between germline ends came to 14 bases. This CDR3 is CASSETYGQSYGYTF. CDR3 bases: TGTGCCAGCAGTGAAACCTATGGACAGAGCTATGGCTACACCTTC.

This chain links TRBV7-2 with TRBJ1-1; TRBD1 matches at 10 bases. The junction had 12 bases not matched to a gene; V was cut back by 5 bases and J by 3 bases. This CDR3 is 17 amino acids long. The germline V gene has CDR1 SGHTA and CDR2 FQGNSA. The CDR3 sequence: CASSNRDRGLDDTEAFF. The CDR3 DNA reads TGTGCCAGCAGCAATAGGGACAGGGGATTAGACGACACTGAAGCTTTCTTT. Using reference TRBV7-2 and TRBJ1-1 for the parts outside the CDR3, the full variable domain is GAGVSQSPSNKVTEKGKDVELRCDPISGHTALYWYRQSLGQGLEFLIYFQGNSAPDKSGLPSDRFSAERTGGSVSTLTIQRTQQEDSAVYLCASSNRDRGLDDTEAFFGQGTRLTVV.

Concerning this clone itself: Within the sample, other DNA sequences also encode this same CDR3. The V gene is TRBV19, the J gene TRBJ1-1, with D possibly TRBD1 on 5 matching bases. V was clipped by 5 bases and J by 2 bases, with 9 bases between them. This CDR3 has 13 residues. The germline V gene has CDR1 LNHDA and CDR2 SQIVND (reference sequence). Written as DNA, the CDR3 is TGTGCCAGTAGTCGGGGCTTAAACACTGAAGCTTTCTTT. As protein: CASSRGLNTEAFF.

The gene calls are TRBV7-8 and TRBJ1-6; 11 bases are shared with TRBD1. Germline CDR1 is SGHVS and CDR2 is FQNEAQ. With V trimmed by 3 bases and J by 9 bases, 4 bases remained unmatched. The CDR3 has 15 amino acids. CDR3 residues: CASSFGTGGSSPLHF. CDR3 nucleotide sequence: TGTGCCAGCAGCTTCGGGACAGGGGGGAGTTCACCCCTCCACTTT.

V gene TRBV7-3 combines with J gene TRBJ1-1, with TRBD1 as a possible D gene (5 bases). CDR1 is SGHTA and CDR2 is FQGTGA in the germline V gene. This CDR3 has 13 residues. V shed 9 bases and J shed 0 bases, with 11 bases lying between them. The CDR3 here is CASGTGLNTEAFF. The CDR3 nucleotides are TGTGCCAGTGGGACCGGGCTGAACACTGAAGCTTTCTTT. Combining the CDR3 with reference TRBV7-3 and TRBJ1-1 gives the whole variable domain GAGVSQTPSNKVTEKGKYVELRCDPISGHTALYWYRQSLGQGPEFLIYFQGTGAADDSGLPNDRFFAVRPEGSVSTLKIQRTERGDSAVYLCASGTGLNTEAFFGQGTRLTVV.

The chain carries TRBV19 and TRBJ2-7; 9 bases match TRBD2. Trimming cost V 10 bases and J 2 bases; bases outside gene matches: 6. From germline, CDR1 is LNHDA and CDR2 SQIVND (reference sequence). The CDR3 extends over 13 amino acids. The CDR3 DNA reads TGTGCCACTTCGGCGGGGGGGCCCTACGAGCAGTACTTC. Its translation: CATSAGGPYEQYF.

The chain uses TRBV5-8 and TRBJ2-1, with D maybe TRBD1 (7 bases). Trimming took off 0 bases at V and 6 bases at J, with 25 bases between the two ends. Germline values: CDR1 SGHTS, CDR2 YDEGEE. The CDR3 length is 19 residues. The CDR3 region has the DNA TGTGCCAGCAGCTTGGCGGGACAGTATACGGGGGCCGCTATCAATGAGCAGTTCTTC. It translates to CASSLAGQYTGAAINEQFF.